The 8 T cell receptor beta chains below all came from one sample that was sequenced in a study of blood T cell repertoires in COVID-19. The assay was immunoSEQ multiplex PCR, and TCRdb's table has in-frame clones only and misses some. The top ten hold around 3.4% of the sample, which has roughly 350,000 clones, roughly 85% seen once. Sequenced: peripheral blood. The receptors were gathered from a woman aged 18-29 years with acute or convalescent COVID-19.

The V gene is TRBV4-1, the J gene TRBJ2-5, with a weak D call TRBD2 (6 bases). V gave up 4 bases and J gave up 2 bases, with 29 bases separating them. The CDR3 has 20 residues. Germline CDR1 and CDR2: MGHRA and YSYEKL. The CDR3 loop reads CASSRTTSRAGIGGQETQYF. The CDR3 DNA follows: TGCGCCAGCAGCCGAACCACCTCGAGGGCAGGGATCGGGGGACAAGAGACCCAGTACTTC.

The chain has TRBV6-1 and TRBJ2-3, with TRBD1 matching 8 bases. Germline V gene data show CDR1 as MNHNS and CDR2 as SASEGT. The junction had 4 bases not matched to a gene; V was cut back by 3 bases and J by 5 bases. This CDR3 is 14 amino acids long. The CDR3 nucleotides read TGTGCCAGCAGTGAGGACAGGGTAATAGATACGCAGTATTTT. It yields the protein CASSEDRVIDTQYF.

This rearrangement joins TRBV11-2 to TRBJ2-2; D call uncertain. The CDR3 has 17 residues. The germline V and J ends were trimmed by 4 bases and 4 bases, with 19 bases remaining between them. The germline CDR1 and CDR2 sequences are SGHAT and FQNNGV. The chain's CDR3 is CASSYPTRSEPTGELFF. The DNA for the CDR3 is TGTGCCAGCAGCTATCCCACCCGTTCCGAGCCCACCGGGGAGCTGTTTTTT.

This chain joins TRBV29-1 and TRBJ2-5, with 8 bases matching TRBD2. Germline CDR1 is SQVTM and CDR2 is ANQGSEA. V dropped 4 bases and J dropped 4; count of bases not matched to a gene: 11. The CDR3 is 15 residues long. The chain's CDR3 is CSVVVQAGVVETQYF. CDR3 coding DNA: TGCAGCGTTGTAGTTCAAGCGGGAGTGGTAGAGACCCAGTACTTC. Full variable domain (outside the CDR3, taken from reference TRBV29-1 and TRBJ2-5): SAVISQKPSRDICQRGTSLTIQCQVDSQVTMMFWYRQQPGQSLTLIATANQGSEATYESGFVIDKFPISRPNLTFSTLTVSNMSPEDSSIYLCSVVVQAGVVETQYFGPGTRLLVL.

The chain recombines TRBV28 with TRBJ2-7; TRBD2 is a possible D gene (6 bases). The germline V and J ends were trimmed by 3 bases and 0 bases, with 15 bases remaining between them. The germline gives CDR1 MDHEN, CDR2 SYDVKM. The CDR3 runs to 16 residues. CDR3 in DNA: TGTGCCAGCAGTTTCCCGCGGGACCTGTACTCCTACGAGCAGTACTTC. It translates to CASSFPRDLYSYEQYF.

This chain links TRBV15 with TRBJ2-3; 10 positions agree with TRBD1. J lost 6 bases, V lost 1 base, and 1 base had no gene match. The germline V gene encodes CDR1 LNHNV and CDR2 YYDKDF (reference sequence). The CDR3 has 14 amino acids. CDR3 protein: CATSRGQGADTQYF. CDR3 bases: TGTGCCACCAGCAGAGGACAGGGGGCGGATACGCAGTATTTT.

J is TRBJ1-5 and V is TRBV12-5; a weak D match, TRBD1 (6 bases). The CDR3 has 14 amino acids. The germline CDR1 and CDR2 sequences are LGHNT and FRNRAP. Trimming pared 6 bases from V and 6 bases from J, leaving 15 bases between. The DNA of the CDR3 is TGTGCTAGTGGCCTCGGGGGGGCGGGTCAGCCCCAGCATTTT. Amino acids: CASGLGGAGQPQHF.

The genes are TRBV29-1 and TRBJ1-3; the D is unclear. CDR1 is SQVTM, CDR2 ANQGSEA, per germline. The CDR3 has 14 amino acids. V gave up 2 bases and J gave up 0 bases, with 8 bases separating them. CDR3 coding DNA: TGCAGCGTTGAACTTGAGAGCTCTGGAAACACCATATATTTT. This sequence encodes CSVELESSGNTIYF.